These 20 T cell receptor beta chains were sequenced from one sample in a study of diagnostic markers for celiac disease. TCRdb reanalyzed the reads, giving one entry per CDR3 protein sequence and no DNA. Its table lists roughly 1,400 distinct CDR3 sequences. Sequenced input: either unsorted cells or a sorted T cell fraction (not recorded which). These receptors came from a human donor. This table probably holds off-target reads from a library built for another chain.

The chain recombines TRBV7-6 with TRBJ1-1; checking the TCRdb D call of TRBD1 is not possible without DNA. The CDR3 runs 14 residues. CDR1 is SGHVS and CDR2 is FNYEAQ in the germline V gene. CDR3 region: CASSLLGEGAEAFF.

This chain links TRBV27 with TRBJ2-3; TCRdb designates TRBD2, a call that cannot be tested without DNA. The CDR3 spans 13 residues. CDR1 MNHEY and CDR2 SMNVEV come from the germline V gene (reference sequence). The CDR3: CASGLAGEDTQYF.

The J gene is TRBJ2-3, the V gene TRBV28; TCRdb lists TRBD1, though no DNA is available to test this call. This CDR3 has 16 residues. Germline-derived CDR1 and CDR2 are MDHEN and SYDVKM. This chain's CDR3 is CASSFIRGSGTDTQYF.

This clonotype counts as large by frequency. The chain has TRBV12-3 or TRBV12-4 and TRBJ2-1; TCRdb outputs TRBD1, but without DNA this stays unchecked. This CDR3 is 15 amino acids long. CDR3 residues: CASSPPGGSYNEQFF.

This clonotype is identified as medium-sized (0.01 to 0.1%) from frequency. V gene TRBV20-1 combines with J gene TRBJ2-7; TCRdb indicates TRBD2, and absent DNA this call remains unverified. The CDR3 has 14 residues. Germline V gene lookup returns CDR1 DFQATT and CDR2 SNEGSKA (reference sequence). This CDR3 is CSARDYRQGHEQYF.

The chain couples TRBV28 to TRBJ2-3; there is no DNA to check the TCRdb D call of TRBD2. This CDR3 has 15 amino acids. Germline CDR1 is MDHEN and CDR2 is SYDVKM. The CDR3 here is CASSLGGRATDTQYF.

This chain connects TRBV28 to TRBJ1-5; lacking DNA, the TRBD1 call made by TCRdb goes unchecked. Germline CDR1 and CDR2: MDHEN and SYDVKM. The CDR3 has 15 residues. The CDR3 loop reads CASRPTGQGAQPQHF.

This chain connects TRBV4-3 to TRBJ2-1; no DNA is available, so the TRBD2 call from TCRdb remains unchecked. The CDR3 totals 19 residues. CDR1 and CDR2 (germline): LGHNA, YSLEER. This CDR3 reads CASSQDRGERLGHYNEQFF.

This chain links TRBV18 with TRBJ2-1; TCRdb indicates TRBD2, and absent DNA this call remains unverified. This CDR3 is 18 amino acids long. Germline values: CDR1 KGHSH, CDR2 LQKENI. The CDR3 spells CASSSGLAVRHLYNEQFF.

This clonotype is large by frequency. The gene calls are TRBV28 and TRBJ1-2; TCRdb returns TRBD1, unconfirmable since there is no DNA. The germline V gene has CDR1 MDHEN and CDR2 SYDVKM. The CDR3 is 16 amino acids. The CDR3 spells CASSLGGMVRGNGYTF.

The V call is TRBV5-1, the J call TRBJ2-7; TCRdb proposes TRBD2, but this gene call is untestable without DNA. Germline CDR1 reads SGHRS; CDR2 reads YFSETQ. This CDR3 spans 16 amino acids. CDR3 loop: CASSSQPSGSSYEQYF. The full variable domain, with the rest looked up from reference TRBV5-1 and TRBJ2-7, is KAGVTQTPRYLIKTRGQQVTLSCSPISGHRSVSWYQQTPGQGLQFLFEYFSETQRNKGNFPGRFSGRQFSNSRSEMNVSTLELGDSALYLCASSSQPSGSSYEQYFGPGTRLTVT.

This chain uses TRBV7-3 with TRBJ2-5; TCRdb's D call of TRBD1 is untestable without DNA. The CDR3 has 13 amino acids. Germline values: CDR1 SGHTA, CDR2 FQGTGA. The CDR3 here is CASSAGAQETQYF.

The V gene is TRBV5-1, the J gene TRBJ2-5; the D gene TCRdb calls, TRBD1, cannot be checked with no DNA. Germline V CDR1 and CDR2: SGHRS, YFSETQ. The CDR3 has 15 amino acids. The CDR3: CASSRRTGGEETQYF. The complete variable domain, with remaining parts taken from reference TRBV5-1 and TRBJ2-5, reads KAGVTQTPRYLIKTRGQQVTLSCSPISGHRSVSWYQQTPGQGLQFLFEYFSETQRNKGNFPGRFSGRQFSNSRSEMNVSTLELGDSALYLCASSRRTGGEETQYFGPGTRLLVL.

This chain uses TRBV3-1 with TRBJ1-6; the TRBD1 assignment by TCRdb is unverifiable without DNA. The CDR3 spans 14 residues. Germline loops: CDR1 LGHDT, CDR2 YNNKEL (reference sequence). The CDR3 loop reads CASSSGQGMAPLHF.

V and J are TRBV20-1 and TRBJ2-7. CDR3 length: 14 amino acids. Per germline, CDR1 DFQATT and CDR2 SNEGSKA (reference sequence). The CDR3 loop is CSAEPTGFGYEQYF.

The rearrangement uses TRBV4-1 and TRBJ2-7; TCRdb designates TRBD1, a call that cannot be tested without DNA. The CDR3 spans 14 residues. Germline assignment: CDR1 MGHRA and CDR2 YSYEKL. CDR3 amino acids: CASRPDRGFGSQYF.

J is TRBJ1-2 and V is TRBV30. Germline V gene sequence: CDR1 GTSNPN, CDR2 SVGIG (reference sequence). CDR3 size: 13 residues. CDR3 protein: CAWSVGTDGRYTF. Combining the CDR3 with reference TRBV30 and TRBJ1-2 gives the whole variable domain SQTIHQWPATLVQPVGSPLSLECTVEGTSNPNLYWYRQAAGRGLQLLFYSVGIGQISSEVPQNLSASRPQDRQFILSSKKLLLSDSGFYLCAWSVGTDGRYTFGSGTRLTVV.

This rearrangement joins TRBV7-2 to TRBJ2-7; TCRdb names TRBD1, which stays unverified in the absence of DNA. CDR1 and CDR2 (germline): SGHTA, FQGNSA. The CDR3 extends over 14 amino acids. The chain's CDR3 is CASSWDRGRREQYF.

The J gene is TRBJ2-7, the V gene TRBV3-1; with no DNA, the TCRdb D assignment of TRBD2 cannot be verified. The CDR3 is 14 amino acids. In germline, CDR1 is LGHDT, CDR2 YNNKEL (reference sequence). The CDR3 is CASSQTSGSHEQYF.

Considering frequency, this clonotype is large. This chain joins TRBV6-5 and TRBJ2-1. From germline, CDR1 is MNHEY and CDR2 SVGAGI. The CDR3 length is 16 residues. The CDR3: CASSYSYPFTYNEQFF.